This record covers a single T cell receptor beta chain. This record comes from a study of technical replicates of blood from a handful of donors. The data were produced by immunoSEQ multiplex PCR, yet TCRdb's version contains in-frame clones alone and is incomplete. The data contain about 70,000 clones, 92% of them singletons. Deletions cut 0 bases from V and 4 bases from J, with 9 bases between. Germline V gene sequence: CDR1 ENHRY, CDR2 SYGVKD. The CDR3 is 14 amino acids. Sequences were obtained from T cells isolated from PBMCs. The clonotype comes from a human donor in good health. This rearrangement joins TRBV10-3 to TRBJ1-2, with D uncertain. CDR3 bases: TGTGCCATCAGTGAGTCGGGCCAGCCCTATGGCTACACCTTC. Amino acids: CAISESGQPYGYTF.